The TCR beta chain under discussion was sequenced for a study of OX40 agonist ivuxolimab in advanced cancers. Trimming cost V 6 bases and J 10 bases; bases outside gene matches: 9. From germline, CDR1 is LNHDA and CDR2 SQIVND (reference sequence). CDR3 length: 14 amino acids. Comments on this clone: Its target is unknown.

The protocol was immunoSEQ multiplex PCR, while the TCRdb copy is restricted to in-frame clones and leaves out a portion. The sample has 60,000 to 70,000 clones, roughly 87% seen once. General study points: Some patients who did not respond also had low normalized T-cell clonal expansion. Both CD4+ and CD8+ T cell populations in blood had undergone clonal expansion by week 6 at 0.1 to 3.0 mg/kg. The average count of expanded clones was higher among CD8+ T cells than among CD4+.

The V call is TRBV19, the J call TRBJ1-6, with TRBD1 matching 7 bases. This receptor was identified in an adult with an advanced solid tumor such as melanoma, head and neck, liver or kidney cancer. This material consisted of CD4+ or CD8+ T cells sorted from blood, taken in a trial of the OX40 agonist ivuxolimab. The CDR3 DNA reads as TGTGCCAGTAGACTTCAGGGGGTCTCGTCACCCCTCCACTTT. Its translation: CASRLQGVSSPLHF. Looking up the rest from reference TRBV19 and TRBJ1-6 gives the full variable domain: DGGITQSPKYLFRKEGQNVTLSCEQNLNHDAMYWYRQDPGQGLRLIYYSQIVNDFQKGDIAEGYSVSREKKESFPLTVTSAQKNPTAFYLCASRLQGVSSPLHFGNGTRLTVT.